This T cell receptor (beta chain) was recorded in a study of technical replicates of blood from a handful of donors. The CDR3 spans 13 residues. V was clipped by 3 bases and J by 5 bases, with 8 bases between them. Germline CDR1 and CDR2: KGHSH and LQKENI. The assay was immunoSEQ multiplex PCR, and TCRdb's table has in-frame clones only and misses some. The data show 70,000 or so clones, with roughly 90% seen just once and 0.42% held by the top ten. The chain joins TRBV18 to TRBJ2-1; D call uncertain. The receptor was derived from a human donor in good health. Sequencing used T cells isolated from PBMCs. The CDR3 spells CASSPVPDNEQFF. In DNA, the CDR3 is TGTGCCAGCTCACCCGTTCCTGACAATGAGCAGTTCTTC.